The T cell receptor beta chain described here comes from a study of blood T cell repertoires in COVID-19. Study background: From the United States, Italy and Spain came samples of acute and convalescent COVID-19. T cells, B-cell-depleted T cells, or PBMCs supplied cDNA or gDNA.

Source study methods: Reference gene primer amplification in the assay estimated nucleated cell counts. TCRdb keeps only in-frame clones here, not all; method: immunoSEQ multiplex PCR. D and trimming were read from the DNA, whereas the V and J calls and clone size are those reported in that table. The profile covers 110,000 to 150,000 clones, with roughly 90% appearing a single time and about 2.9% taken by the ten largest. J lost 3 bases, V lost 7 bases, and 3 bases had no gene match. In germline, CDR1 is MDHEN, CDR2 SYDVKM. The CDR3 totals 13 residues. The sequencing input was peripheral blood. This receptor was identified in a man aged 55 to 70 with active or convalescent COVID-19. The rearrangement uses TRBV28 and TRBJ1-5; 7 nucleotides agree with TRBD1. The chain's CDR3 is CASTDRLNQPQHF. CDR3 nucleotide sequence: TGTGCCAGCACGGACAGGCTCAATCAGCCCCAGCATTTT.